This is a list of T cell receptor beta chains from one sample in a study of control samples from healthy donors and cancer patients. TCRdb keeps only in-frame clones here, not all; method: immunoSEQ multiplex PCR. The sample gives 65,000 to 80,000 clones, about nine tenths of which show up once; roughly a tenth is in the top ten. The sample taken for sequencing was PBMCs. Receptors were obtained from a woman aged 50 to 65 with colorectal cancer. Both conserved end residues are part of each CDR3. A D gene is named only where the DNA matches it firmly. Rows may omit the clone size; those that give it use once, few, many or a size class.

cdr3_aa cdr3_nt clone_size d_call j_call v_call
CASSSQGGSGNTIYF TGTGCCAGCAGCTCCCAAGGCGGCTCTGGAAACACCATATATTTT few NA TRBJ1-3 TRBV7-6
CAINREEGTEAFF TGTGCCATAAACAGGGAAGAGGGCACTGAAGCTTTCTTT NA NA TRBJ1-1 TRBV10-3
CASTLGGANTGELFF TGTGCCAGCACATTGGGGGGGGCGAACACCGGGGAGCTGTTTTTT NA TRBD2 TRBJ2-2 TRBV5-4
CASSPPTSNTEAFF TGTGCCAGCAGCCCCCCGACATCGAACACTGAAGCTTTCTTT NA NA TRBJ1-1 TRBV7-2
CASSILAGADTQYF TGTGCCTCCAGCATCCTAGCGGGGGCGGATACGCAGTATTTT NA TRBD2 TRBJ2-3 TRBV6-5
CASTDRGKEKLFF TGTGCCAGCACTGACAGGGGGAAGGAAAAACTGTTTTTT NA TRBD1 TRBJ1-4 TRBV3-1/TRBV3-2
CASMPGDRARDTQYF TGTGCCAGCATGCCCGGGGACAGGGCAAGAGATACGCAGTATTTT NA TRBD1 TRBJ2-3 TRBV7-2
CASSDPGNTQYF TGTGCCAGCAGTGATCCGGGGAATACGCAGTATTTT few NA TRBJ2-3 TRBV2
CASKQRVYNEQFF TGTGCCAGCAAGCAGCGGGTGTACAATGAGCAGTTCTTC few NA TRBJ2-1 TRBV2
CASSPLGGDGYGYTF TGTGCCAGCAGTCCGTTAGGAGGCGACGGTTATGGCTACACCTTC few NA TRBJ1-2 TRBV27
CASSLSAVQGRRETQYF TGTGCCAGCAGTTTATCCGCGGTACAGGGGAGGCGAGAGACCCAGTACTTC NA NA TRBJ2-5 TRBV27
CASSLGSEVTQYF TGTGCCAGCAGCTTAGGGTCGGAGGTGACCCAGTACTTC NA NA TRBJ2-5 TRBV7-9
CAISGQLSSGNTIYF TGTGCCATCAGTGGACAGCTTAGCTCTGGAAACACCATATATTTT few NA TRBJ1-3 TRBV10-3
CASSHTTATNEKLFF TGTGCCAGCAGCCATACGACTGCAACTAATGAAAAACTGTTTTTT NA NA TRBJ1-4 TRBV3-1/TRBV3-2
CASSATTSGGMYEQFF TGTGCCAGCAGCGCCACAACTAGCGGGGGGATGTATGAGCAGTTCTTC NA TRBD2 TRBJ2-1 TRBV11-1
CASSSGAGYTF TGTGCCAGCAGCTCAGGGGCGGGCTACACCTTC NA NA TRBJ1-2 TRBV11-1
CASSPPGNTGELFF TGTGCCAGCTCACCACCGGGGAACACCGGGGAGCTGTTTTTT NA NA TRBJ2-2 TRBV18
CATHKRGDSNQPQHF TGTGCCACCCATAAAAGGGGAGATAGCAATCAGCCCCAGCATTTT few NA TRBJ1-5 TRBV28
CASSRGSGTGDTEAFF TGCGCCAGCAGCCGGGGATCCGGGACAGGGGATACTGAAGCTTTCTTT NA TRBD1 TRBJ1-1 TRBV5-1
CASSLGQEVDTEAFF TGCGCCAGCAGCTTGGGACAGGAGGTGGACACTGAAGCTTTCTTT NA NA TRBJ1-1 TRBV5-1
CASSYSEGGLHF TGTGCCAGCAGTTACTCGGAGGGTGGCCTCCACTTT few NA TRBJ1-6 TRBV6-6
CASSEQGNEQFF TGTGCCAGCAGTGAACAGGGGAATGAGCAGTTCTTC NA NA TRBJ2-1 TRBV25-1
CASFTGTAGKAFF TGTGCCAGTTTCACGGGGACCGCGGGAAAAGCTTTCTTT NA NA TRBJ1-1 TRBV19
CASTGVSGNTIYF TGTGCCAGTACGGGGGTCTCTGGAAACACCATATATTTT NA NA TRBJ1-3 TRBV30